A single sample is the source of the 27 T cell receptor beta chains below, sequenced in a study of cytomegalovirus exposure and HLA in healthy donors. PCR amplification relied on 60 Vbeta primers (plus 13 Jbeta primers). Method: immunoSEQ multiplex PCR; TCRdb's copy keeps in-frame clones and lacks some. The sample shows roughly 100,000 clones, roughly 73% of them seen only once. Sequencing used PBMCs. The receptor source for this set is a middle-aged man in good health and CMV-seronegative.

The rearrangement links TRBV27 to TRBJ1-5, with a tentative D call TRBD1 (5 bases). V lost 2 bases to trimming and J lost 5 bases, with 7 bases between them. Looked up from germline, CDR1 is MNHEY and CDR2 is SMNVEV (reference sequence). The CDR3 is 13 amino acids. The CDR3 spells CASSLNRYQPQHF. In DNA, the CDR3 is TGTGCCAGCAGTTTAAACAGGTATCAGCCCCAGCATTTT.

V and J are TRBV6-5 and TRBJ1-1; maybe TRBD1 (6 bases). CDR1 and CDR2 from the germline V gene are MNHEY and SVGAGI. Deletions cut 6 bases from V and 7 bases from J, with 15 bases between. This CDR3 is 13 amino acids long. Here the CDR3 reads CASRLGANLEAFF. The CDR3 nucleotides are TGTGCCAGCAGACTGGGGGCCAATCTTGAAGCTTTCTTT.

The rearrangement joins TRBV6-5 to TRBJ2-3, with a weak D call TRBD2 (6 bases). The V end was cut by 6 bases, the J end by 6 bases, with 19 bases between. Germline loops: CDR1 MNHEY, CDR2 SVGAGI. The CDR3 runs 15 residues. The CDR3 region is CASSWEALSADTQYF. The CDR3 DNA is TGTGCCAGCAGCTGGGAGGCCCTTAGTGCGGATACGCAGTATTTT.

The rearrangement uses TRBV27 and TRBJ2-7; TRBD1 agrees at 8 bases. Germline CDR1 MNHEY, CDR2 SMNVEV (reference sequence). Trimming cost V 5 bases and J 3 bases; bases outside gene matches: 3. This CDR3 region has 13 residues. Here the CDR3 DNA reads TGTGCCAGCAGTACAGGGGGAGGCTACGAGCAGTACTTC. Translating it yields CASSTGGGYEQYF.

There are a few counts of this clone. The rearrangement links TRBV6-6 to TRBJ2-4; TRBD1 is a possible D gene (6 bases). The CDR3 has 15 amino acids. Germline CDR1 reads MNHNY; CDR2 reads SVGAGI (reference sequence). With 6 bases removed from V and 0 bases from J, the gap between germline ends came to 12 bases. The CDR3 loop is CASSPQGIAKNIQYF. The DNA of the CDR3 is TGTGCCAGCAGCCCCCAGGGGATAGCCAAAAACATTCAGTACTTC.

The chain couples TRBV4-1 to TRBJ2-2, with D hard to call. V lost 3 bases, J lost 3 bases, and 5 bases lay in between. This CDR3 is 13 amino acids long. Germline values: CDR1 MGHRA, CDR2 YSYEKL. CDR3 amino acids: CASSHRYTGELFF. CDR3 bases: TGCGCCAGCAGCCATCGTTACACCGGGGAGCTGTTTTTT.

V and J are TRBV12-5 and TRBJ2-2; D is undetermined. Deletions cut 1 base from V and 2 bases from J, with 2 bases between. CDR3 length: 13 amino acids. Per the germline V gene, CDR1 is LGHNT and CDR2 is FRNRAP. CDR3 residues: CASGLANTGELFF. DNA for the CDR3: TGTGCTAGTGGTTTGGCTAACACCGGGGAGCTGTTTTTT.

CDR3 in amino acids: CASSLFGGGAETQYF. The CDR3, as DNA: TGTGCCAGCAGCTTATTTGGCGGGGGGGCAGAGACCCAGTACTTC. This rearrangement joins TRBV5-6 to TRBJ2-5, with TRBD2 identical over 9 bases. Germline CDR1 is SGHDT and CDR2 is YYEEEE. The V segment lost 2 bases and the J segment 4 bases; nucleotides outside the gene matches: 6. This CDR3 region has 15 residues.

The genes are TRBV2 and TRBJ1-2, with D tentatively TRBD1 (6 bases). Germline V lookup: CDR1 SNHLY, CDR2 FYNNEI. V gave up 8 bases and J gave up 1 base, with 8 bases separating them. The CDR3 runs to 12 residues. The DNA of the CDR3 is TGTGCCAGCGAGGACAGTAACTATGGCTACACCTTC. This codes for CASEDSNYGYTF.

As regards this clone: The junction and the germline gene differ at one end; a read error may be behind it. This CDR3 is also generated by other DNA sequences in the sample. This chain links TRBV5-1 with TRBJ2-3; TRBD1 aligns across 8 bases. There are 15 residues in the CDR3. CDR1 is SGHRS and CDR2 is YFSETQ in the germline V gene. Written as DNA, the CDR3 is TGTGCCAGCAGCCCCGGACAGGGTCTTACAGATACGCAGTATTTT. Protein product: CASSPGQGLTDTQYF. Variable domain in full (rest from reference TRBV5-1 and TRBJ2-3): KAGVTQTPRYLIKTRGQQVTLSCSPISGHRSVSWYQQTPGQGLQFLFEYFSETQRNKGNFPGRFSGRQFSNSRSEMNVSTLELGDSALYLCASSPGQGLTDTQYFGPGTRLTVL.

This clone was seen a handful of times. The chain couples TRBV27 to TRBJ1-1; D is uncertain. The CDR3 extends over 14 amino acids. CDR1 MNHEY and CDR2 SMNVEV come from the germline V gene (reference sequence). The V end lost 0 bases, the J end lost 6 bases, and 11 bases lay between the germline ends. The CDR3 DNA is TGTGCCAGCAGTTTATCGCGCTATGTTGCTGAAGCTTTCTTT. Protein sequence: CASSLSRYVAEAFF.

The chain uses TRBV2 and TRBJ1-1, with 8 bases matching TRBD1. The CDR3 has 15 residues. V gave up 1 base and J gave up 1 base; unmatched junction bases: 2. In germline, CDR1 is SNHLY, CDR2 FYNNEI. The CDR3 is CASSEEGTGNTEAFF. CDR3 sequence (DNA): TGTGCCAGCAGTGAAGAAGGGACAGGGAACACTGAAGCTTTCTTT.

In DNA form, the CDR3 reads TGTGCCAGCAGGGGAGTTTCTGAGCAGTTCTTC. Translated, it gives CASRGVSEQFF. The chain recombines TRBV5-4 with TRBJ2-1, with D possibly TRBD2 on 5 matching bases. Looked up from germline, CDR1 is SGHNT and CDR2 is YYREEE (reference sequence). V was shortened by 5 bases and J by 9 bases, with 9 bases between the two germline ends. The CDR3 loop spans 11 amino acids.

The chain recombines TRBV29-1 with TRBJ1-2; D remains ambiguous. Germline V gene sequence: CDR1 SQVTM, CDR2 ANQGSEA. The V end lost 7 bases, the J end lost 5 bases, and 14 bases lay between the germline ends. The CDR3 sequence is 12 residues long. CDR3 region: CSGVEGRYGYTF. The CDR3 coding sequence is TGCAGCGGAGTGGAGGGAAGGTATGGCTACACCTTC.

The chain uses TRBV20-1 and TRBJ2-1; the D gene is possibly TRBD1 (5 bases). In germline, CDR1 is DFQATT, CDR2 SNEGSKA (reference sequence). There are 11 residues in the CDR3. The V and J ends lost 6 bases and 16 bases respectively, with 19 bases between them. In DNA form, the CDR3 reads TGCAGTGCGAGACACGGTTCAGGGTATTTCTTC. Encoded protein: CSARHGSGYFF.

This clone occurred once. The chain links TRBV4-3 to TRBJ2-7; 9 nucleotides align to TRBD2. The CDR3 contains 14 residues. J was trimmed by 2 bases and V by 4 bases; bases with no gene match: 3. The germline V gene encodes CDR1 LGHNA and CDR2 YSLEER. The CDR3 region has the DNA TGCGCCAGCAGCCCGAAGCGGGGGGCCTACGAGCAGTACTTC. Translation gives CASSPKRGAYEQYF.

This chain links TRBV4-1 with TRBJ2-1; D gene unclear. The length of the CDR3 is 16 residues. The germline V and J ends were trimmed by 3 bases and 4 bases, with 16 bases remaining between them. CDR1 is MGHRA and CDR2 is YSYEKL in the germline V gene. This CDR3 reads CASSHTTAKIYNEQFF. The DNA of the CDR3 is TGCGCCAGCAGCCACACCACAGCAAAAATTTACAATGAGCAGTTCTTC.

J is TRBJ1-1 and V is TRBV5-5; 7 bases are shared with TRBD1. V was pared by 1 base and J by 5 bases, with 8 bases of the junction left unmatched. Germline lookup yields CDR1 SGHKS and CDR2 YYEKEE (reference sequence). There are 15 residues in the CDR3. The CDR3 loop reads CASSLYQGVGTEAFF. As DNA, the CDR3 is TGTGCCAGCAGCTTGTACCAGGGGGTCGGGACTGAAGCTTTCTTT.

The J gene is TRBJ2-1, the V gene TRBV27; TRBD2 agrees at 10 bases. J was trimmed by 5 bases and V by 3 bases; bases with no gene match: 4. The CDR3 is 15 residues long. Germline-derived CDR1 and CDR2 are MNHEY and SMNVEV (reference sequence). The CDR3 spells CASSFALAGDNEQFF. CDR3 sequence (DNA): TGTGCCAGCAGTTTTGCCCTAGCGGGGGACAATGAGCAGTTCTTC.

The chain links TRBV4-1 to TRBJ1-1, with a weak D call TRBD1 (5 bases). Germline assignment: CDR1 MGHRA and CDR2 YSYEKL. This CDR3 is built from 13 residues. Trimming shortened V by 5 bases and J by 1 base, and 8 bases separated the two germline ends. The CDR3 bases are TGCGCCAGCAGCATTACAGGGAACACTGAAGCTTTCTTT. Translated, it gives CASSITGNTEAFF.

This sequence joins TRBV2 and TRBJ2-1, with D perhaps TRBD2 (5 bases). V dropped 4 bases and J dropped 2 bases, with 18 bases sitting between them. The CDR3 is made up of 17 amino acids. The germline V gene has CDR1 SNHLY and CDR2 FYNNEI. The CDR3 here is CASSVGPGLRPYNEQFF. The DNA of the CDR3 is TGTGCCAGCAGTGTAGGGCCAGGACTTAGGCCCTACAATGAGCAGTTCTTC.

The chain recombines TRBV5-4 with TRBJ1-6, with D perhaps matching TRBD1 (5 bases). CDR1 is SGHNT, CDR2 YYREEE, per germline (reference sequence). V was shortened by 0 bases and J by 1 base, with 11 bases between the two germline ends. The length of the CDR3 is 17 residues. The CDR3 bases are TGTGCCAGCAGCTTGGCACGTCCAGGGTCCTATAATTCACCCCTCCACTTT. Encoded protein: CASSLARPGSYNSPLHF.

The chain recombines TRBV29-1 with TRBJ2-7, with no clear D. Germline CDR1 SQVTM, CDR2 ANQGSEA. This CDR3 has 12 amino acids. V was pared by 0 bases and J by 3 bases, with 6 bases between. The CDR3 bases are TGCAGCGTTGAAGATGGAGTCTACGAGCAGTACTTC. Translation: CSVEDGVYEQYF.

The chain employs TRBV19 and TRBJ2-2; no reliable D call. Trimming shortened V by 9 bases and J by 7 bases, and 12 bases separated the two germline ends. The CDR3 length is 12 residues. Looked up from germline, CDR1 is LNHDA and CDR2 is SQIVND (reference sequence). The CDR3 sequence: CASRWRDGELFF. The CDR3 DNA reads TGTGCCAGCAGGTGGCGAGACGGGGAGCTGTTTTTT.

This CDR3 is CASKGQTNTGELFF. The CDR3 DNA reads as TGCGCCAGCAAGGGACAGACTAACACCGGGGAGCTGTTTTTT. J is TRBJ2-2 and V is TRBV5-1; 7 bases align to TRBD1. This CDR3 comprises 14 residues. Germline-derived CDR1 and CDR2 are SGHRS and YFSETQ. V dropped 6 bases and J dropped 2; count of bases not matched to a gene: 4.

The gene calls are TRBV14 and TRBJ1-1; 8 bases map to TRBD1. J was trimmed by 2 bases and V by 2 bases; bases with no gene match: 4. Germline V gene sequence: CDR1 SGHDN, CDR2 FVKESK. The CDR3 runs to 15 residues. CDR3 bases: TGTGCCAGCAGCCAACCAGGGACAGGAAACACTGAAGCTTTCTTT. Amino acids: CASSQPGTGNTEAFF.

This chain uses TRBV4-1 with TRBJ2-5, with TRBD2 identical over 8 bases. V trimming: 4 bases; J trimming: 0 bases; junction bases outside the gene matches: 7. Germline-derived CDR1 and CDR2 are MGHRA and YSYEKL. CDR3 size: 16 residues. The CDR3 loop is CASSPQGGGYQETQYF. DNA for the CDR3: TGCGCCAGCAGCCCCCAGGGCGGGGGGTACCAAGAGACCCAGTACTTC.